This TCR beta chain was sequenced in a study of early T cells in non-severe SARS-CoV-2 infection. Ten or more counts support this clonotype. This CDR3 region has 15 residues. Trimming left V 0 bases short and J 2 bases short, with 11 bases between. Per the germline V gene, CDR1 is SGHAT and CDR2 is FQNNGV. TCRdb fed the 5' RACE reads into MiXCR, producing one record per CDR3 protein. In the table there are 50,000 to 65,000 distinct CDR3 sequences, about an eighth of which are singletons. Sequencing used whole blood. The rearrangement joins TRBV11-2 to TRBJ2-7; D is perhaps TRBD1 (5 bases). This TCR was sampled from an adult who was a healthcare worker with PCR-confirmed SARS-CoV-2 infection or an uninfected control (not recorded which). The CDR3 sequence: CASSLEPGPTYEQYF. The CDR3, as DNA: TGTGCCAGCAGCTTAGAACCAGGGCCGACCTACGAGCAGTACTTC.